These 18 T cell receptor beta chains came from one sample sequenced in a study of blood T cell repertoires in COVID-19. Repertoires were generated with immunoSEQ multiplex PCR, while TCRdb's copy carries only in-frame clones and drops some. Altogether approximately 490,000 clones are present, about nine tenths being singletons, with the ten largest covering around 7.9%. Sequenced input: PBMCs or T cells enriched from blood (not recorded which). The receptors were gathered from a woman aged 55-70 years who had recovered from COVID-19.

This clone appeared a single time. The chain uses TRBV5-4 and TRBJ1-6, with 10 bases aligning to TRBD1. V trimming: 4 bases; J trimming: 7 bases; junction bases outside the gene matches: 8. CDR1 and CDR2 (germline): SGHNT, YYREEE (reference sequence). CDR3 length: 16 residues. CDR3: CASSRRAGQGNSPLHF. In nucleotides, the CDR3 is TGTGCCAGCAGCCGAAGGGCGGGACAGGGGAATTCACCCCTCCACTTT.

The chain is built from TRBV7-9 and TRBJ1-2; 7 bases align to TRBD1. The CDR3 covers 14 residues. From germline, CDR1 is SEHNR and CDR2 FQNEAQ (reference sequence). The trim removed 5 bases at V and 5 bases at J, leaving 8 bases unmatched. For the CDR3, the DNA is TGTGCCAGCAGCCCCGGGACAGTGGGGTATGGCTACACCTTC. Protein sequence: CASSPGTVGYGYTF.

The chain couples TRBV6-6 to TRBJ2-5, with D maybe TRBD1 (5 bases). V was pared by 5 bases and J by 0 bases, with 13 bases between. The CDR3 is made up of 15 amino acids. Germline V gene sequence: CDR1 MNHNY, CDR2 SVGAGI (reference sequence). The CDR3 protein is CASSAKSGNQETQYF. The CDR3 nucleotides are TGTGCCAGCAGTGCGAAGTCAGGGAACCAAGAGACCCAGTACTTC.

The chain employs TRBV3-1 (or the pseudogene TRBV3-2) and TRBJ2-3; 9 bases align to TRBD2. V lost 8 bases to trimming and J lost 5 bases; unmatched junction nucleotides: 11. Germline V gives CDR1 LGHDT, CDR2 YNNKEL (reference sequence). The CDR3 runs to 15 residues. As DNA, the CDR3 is TGTGCCAGCGCCAGGATAGCGGGGGTCGGAGATACGCAGTATTTT. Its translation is CASARIAGVGDTQYF.

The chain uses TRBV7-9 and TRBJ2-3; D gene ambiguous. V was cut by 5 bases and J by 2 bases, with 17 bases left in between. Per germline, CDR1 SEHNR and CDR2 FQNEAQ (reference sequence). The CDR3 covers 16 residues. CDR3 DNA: TGTGCCAGCAGCGATAGTCTCCTGTTGATCACAGATACGCAGTATTTT. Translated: CASSDSLLLITDTQYF.

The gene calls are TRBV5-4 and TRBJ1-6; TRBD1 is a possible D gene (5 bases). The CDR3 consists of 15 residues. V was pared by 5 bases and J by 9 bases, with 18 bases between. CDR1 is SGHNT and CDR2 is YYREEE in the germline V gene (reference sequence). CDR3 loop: CASRPDRGGTSPLHF. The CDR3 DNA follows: TGTGCCAGCAGACCGGACCGCGGAGGGACTTCACCCCTCCACTTT.

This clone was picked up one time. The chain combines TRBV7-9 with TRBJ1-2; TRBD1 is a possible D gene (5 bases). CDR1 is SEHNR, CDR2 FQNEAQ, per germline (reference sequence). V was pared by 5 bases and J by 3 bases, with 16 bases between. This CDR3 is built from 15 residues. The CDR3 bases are TGTGCCAGCAGCCGTGAAGCAGGACAACACTATGGCTACACCTTC. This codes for CASSREAGQHYGYTF. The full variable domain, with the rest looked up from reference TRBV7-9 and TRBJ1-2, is DTGVSQNPRHKITKRGQNVTFRCDPISEHNRLYWYRQTLGQGPEFLTYFQNEAQLEKSRLLSDRFSAERPKGSFSTLEIQRTEQGDSAMYLCASSREAGQHYGYTFGSGTRLTVV.

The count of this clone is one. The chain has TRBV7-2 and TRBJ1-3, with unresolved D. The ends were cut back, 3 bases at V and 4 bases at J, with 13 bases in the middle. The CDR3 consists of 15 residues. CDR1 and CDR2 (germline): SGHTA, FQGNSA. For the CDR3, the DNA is TGTGCCAGCAGCTTCTCTTCAAGCGCCGGAAACACCATATATTTT. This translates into CASSFSSSAGNTIYF. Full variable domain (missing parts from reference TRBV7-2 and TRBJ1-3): GAGVSQSPSNKVTEKGKDVELRCDPISGHTALYWYRQSLGQGLEFLIYFQGNSAPDKSGLPSDRFSAERTGGSVSTLTIQRTQQEDSAVYLCASSFSSSAGNTIYFGEGSWLTVV.

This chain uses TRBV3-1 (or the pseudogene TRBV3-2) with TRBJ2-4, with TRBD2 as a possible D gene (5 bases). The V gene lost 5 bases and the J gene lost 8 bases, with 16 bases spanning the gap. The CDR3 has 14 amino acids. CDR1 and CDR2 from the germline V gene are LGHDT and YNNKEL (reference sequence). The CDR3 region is CASSGRGLRDIQYF. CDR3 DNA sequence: TGTGCCAGCAGCGGCCGGGGTCTTAGGGACATTCAGTACTTC.

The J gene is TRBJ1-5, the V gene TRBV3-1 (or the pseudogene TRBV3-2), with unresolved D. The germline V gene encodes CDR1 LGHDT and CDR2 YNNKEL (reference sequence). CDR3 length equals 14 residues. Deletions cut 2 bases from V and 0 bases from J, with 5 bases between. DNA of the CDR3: TGTGCCAGCAGCCAATTTTATAGCAATCAGCCCCAGCATTTT. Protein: CASSQFYSNQPQHF.

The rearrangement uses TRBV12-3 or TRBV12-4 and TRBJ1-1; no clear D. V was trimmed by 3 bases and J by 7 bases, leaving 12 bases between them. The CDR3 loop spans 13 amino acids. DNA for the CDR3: TGTGCCAGCAGTTTGAGGGAGAAGGGTGAAGCTTTCTTT. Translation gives CASSLREKGEAFF.

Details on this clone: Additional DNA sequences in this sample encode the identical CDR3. CDR3 nucleotide sequence: TGTGCCAGCAGCCAGGGACAGGGTTATGGCTACACCTTC. Residues: CASSQGQGYGYTF. The chain is built from TRBV3-1 (or the pseudogene TRBV3-2) and TRBJ1-2, with TRBD1 matching over 9 bases. Losses at the gene ends were 3 bases for V and 5 bases for J; bases not matched to a gene: 1. Germline CDR1 and CDR2: LGHDT and YNNKEL (reference sequence). The CDR3 has 13 residues.

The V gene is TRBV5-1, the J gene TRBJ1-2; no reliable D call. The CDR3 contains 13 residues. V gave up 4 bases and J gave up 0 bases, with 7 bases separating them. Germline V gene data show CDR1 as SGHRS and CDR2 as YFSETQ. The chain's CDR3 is CASSPDTNYGYTF. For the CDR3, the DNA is TGCGCCAGCAGCCCCGACACTAACTATGGCTACACCTTC.

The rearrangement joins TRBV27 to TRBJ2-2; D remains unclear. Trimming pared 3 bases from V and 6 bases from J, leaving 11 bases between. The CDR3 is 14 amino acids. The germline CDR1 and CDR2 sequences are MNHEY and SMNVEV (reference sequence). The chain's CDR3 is CASSFYSLAGELFF. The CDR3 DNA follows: TGTGCCAGCAGTTTTTACAGCTTGGCCGGGGAGCTGTTTTTT.

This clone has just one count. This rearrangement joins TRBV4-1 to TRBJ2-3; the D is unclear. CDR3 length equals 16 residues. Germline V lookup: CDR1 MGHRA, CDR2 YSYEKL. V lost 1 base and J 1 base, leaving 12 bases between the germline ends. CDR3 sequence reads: CASSQALGVGTDTQYF. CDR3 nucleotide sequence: TGCGCCAGCAGCCAAGCTCTGGGCGTAGGCACAGATACGCAGTATTTT.

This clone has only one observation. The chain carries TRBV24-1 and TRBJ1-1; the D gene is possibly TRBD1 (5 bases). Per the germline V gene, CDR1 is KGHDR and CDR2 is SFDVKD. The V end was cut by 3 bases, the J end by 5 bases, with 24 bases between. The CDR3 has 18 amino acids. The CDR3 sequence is CATSDRYRDSLRRTEAFF. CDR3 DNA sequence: TGTGCCACCAGTGATCGATATCGGGACTCTCTTAGGAGGACTGAAGCTTTCTTT.

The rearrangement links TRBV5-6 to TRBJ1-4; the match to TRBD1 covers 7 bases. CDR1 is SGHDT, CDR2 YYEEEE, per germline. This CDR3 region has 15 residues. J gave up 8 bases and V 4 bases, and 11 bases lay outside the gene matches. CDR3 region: CASSTSTGFTEKLFF. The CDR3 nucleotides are TGTGCCAGCAGCACCTCGACAGGGTTTACGGAAAAACTGTTTTTT. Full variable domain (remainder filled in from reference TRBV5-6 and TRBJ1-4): DAGVTQSPTHLIKTRGQQVTLRCSPKSGHDTVSWYQQALGQGPQFIFQYYEEEERQRGNFPDRFSGHQFPNYSSELNVNALLLGDSALYLCASSTSTGFTEKLFFGSGTQLSVL.

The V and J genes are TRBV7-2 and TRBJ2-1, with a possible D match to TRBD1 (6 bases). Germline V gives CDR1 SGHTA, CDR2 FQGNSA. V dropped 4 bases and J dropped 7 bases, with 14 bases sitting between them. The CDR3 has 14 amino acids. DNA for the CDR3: TGTGCCAGCAGCTCTCAGACAGGTCCTAATGAGCAGTTCTTC. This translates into CASSSQTGPNEQFF.